Each of the 7 T cell receptor beta chains below was sequenced from the same sample in a study of tumor-infiltrating lymphocytes in primary liver carcinoma. From 450 to 550 ng total RNA, TCR beta cDNA was generated with a primer in the constant region. ARM-PCR was slightly modified, and three nested multiplex PCR rounds with it gave rise to the TCR beta libraries. A C-beta reverse primer was combined with TRBV1-TRBV30 forward primers in the first two PCR rounds, and each round had roughly 11 cycles. TCRdb reanalysed the multiplex PCR reads using MiXCR and keeps one entry per CDR3 protein. The sample carries roughly 100,000 distinct CDR3 sequences, 82% recorded once. For each extraction, RNA and DNA were obtained together from 20-30 mg of unsorted bulk tissue. Input material: liver tumor tissue from sampling region 3. Stated subset: tumor region T3, left-lateral pole. The receptors were sampled from a man in his forties or fifties with primary liver carcinoma and hepatitis B virus infection.

Of note for this clonotype: At one end, the junction sequence differs from germline, possibly due to a read error. The rearrangement uses TRBV11-2 and TRBJ2-5, with 7 bases that match TRBD2. This CDR3 contains 15 residues. Looked up from germline, CDR1 is SGHAT and CDR2 is FQNNGV. CDR3 protein: CASGLEASGQETHYF. The CDR3 region has the DNA TGTGCCAGCGGCTTAGAGGCTAGCGGACAAGAGACCCACTACTTC.

This chain joins TRBV5-1 and TRBJ2-1, with unresolved D. This CDR3 spans 15 amino acids. V was pared by 1 base and J by 2 bases, with 10 bases between. Germline values: CDR1 SGHRS, CDR2 YFSETQ. The CDR3 DNA sequence: TGCGCCAGCAGCTTGTTTGGTGAGCCCTACAATGAGCAGTTCTTC. This sequence encodes CASSLFGEPYNEQFF.

A note on this clonotype: Relative to the germline gene, one junction end is altered; a read error may explain this. The chain carries TRBV29-1 and TRBJ2-4, with D possibly TRBD1 on 5 matching bases. Per the germline V gene, CDR1 is SQVTM and CDR2 is ANQGSEA. CDR3 size: 14 residues. The CDR3 DNA is TGCAGCGTCCTGGTTATTGGGGCCGAAAACATGCAGTACTTC. Translation: CSVLVIGAENMQYF.

This clonotype occurred many times. The V and J genes are TRBV5-4 and TRBJ2-1, with D tentatively TRBD1 or TRBD2 (5 bases each). This CDR3 region has 14 residues. Germline-derived CDR1 and CDR2 are SGHNT and YYREEE (reference sequence). V lost 6 bases, J lost 5 bases, and 15 bases lay in between. CDR3 bases: TGTGCCAGCACCACGGGGCTAATGAACAATGAGCAGTTCTTC. Translating gives CASTTGLMNNEQFF. Full variable domain (outside the CDR3, taken from reference TRBV5-4 and TRBJ2-1): ETGVTQSPTHLIKTRGQQVTLRCSSQSGHNTVSWYQQALGQGPQFIFQYYREEENGRGNFPPRFSGLQFPNYSSELNVNALELDDSALYLCASTTGLMNNEQFFGPGTRLTVL.

With regard to this clonotype: An end of the junction differs from the germline gene, which may be a read error. This chain uses TRBV6-5 with TRBJ2-3, with D possibly being TRBD2 (5 bases). The CDR3 has 13 residues. Germline loops: CDR1 MNHEY, CDR2 SVGAGI. The CDR3 DNA sequence: TGTGCCTGCAGGAGGACGACCAGGGATACGCAGTATTTT. Translation: CACRRTTRDTQYF.

In regard to this clonotype: One junction end does not reproduce the germline sequence, and a read error may be involved. The chain employs TRBV5-4 and TRBJ2-7, with 8 nucleotides matching TRBD1. The CDR3 sequence is 14 residues long. The germline CDR1 and CDR2 sequences are SGHNT and YYREEE (reference sequence). The CDR3 DNA follows: TGTGCCAGCGGCTTAGGACAGGGTGAATACGAGCAGTACTTC. This sequence encodes CASGLGQGEYEQYF.

This clonotype was observed many times. The V and J genes are TRBV24-1 and TRBJ2-1; TRBD2 matches 8 bases. Germline CDR1 reads KGHDR; CDR2 reads SFDVKD. J lost 7 bases, V lost 3 bases, and 10 bases had no gene match. The CDR3 contains 16 residues. The DNA of the CDR3 is TGTGCCACCAGTGATGCCACTAGCGGCCAGAAGAATGAGCAGTTCTTC. This codes for CATSDATSGQKNEQFF.